This TCR beta chain was identified in a study of identical twins. Study-wide results and caveats: Beta out-of-frame sequences showed weaker excess sharing between twins. Fewer insertions were carried by abundant cord blood beta clonotypes, but none was seen in memory repertoires.

This clonotype occurred a few times. Antigen specificity is unknown. This CDR3 spans 13 amino acids. V lost 5 bases and J 7 bases, leaving 14 bases between the germline ends. Germline assignment: CDR1 SGHTA and CDR2 FQGNSA. TCRdb re-called the 5' RACE reads with MiXCR, one entry per CDR3 protein. The table shows a few hundred thousand distinct CDR3 sequences, with roughly 15% occurring only once. These data were likewise used in another study, on yellow fever vaccine responses in identical twins.

This chain joins TRBV7-2 and TRBJ2-5; D not resolved. Sequenced sample: CD4+ T cells sorted from blood. The sequence was obtained from a woman under 30 in good health. Here the CDR3 reads CASSPDRTMTQYF. For the CDR3, the DNA is TGTGCCAGCAGCCCGGACCGTACTATGACCCAGTACTTC. Variable domain in full (rest from reference TRBV7-2 and TRBJ2-5): GAGVSQSPSNKVTEKGKDVELRCDPISGHTALYWYRQSLGQGLEFLIYFQGNSAPDKSGLPSDRFSAERTGGSVSTLTIQRTQQEDSAVYLCASSPDRTMTQYFGPGTRLLVL.